This record looks at one T cell receptor (beta chain) sequence and its context. This sample is drawn from a study of blood T cell repertoires in COVID-19. Overall study context: Donors in the United States, Italy and Spain gave samples during acute or convalescent COVID-19. Sources were T cells, B-cell-depleted T cells, or PBMCs; the material itself was cDNA or gDNA.

V shed 3 bases, J shed 6 bases, and the junction held 3 bases outside the gene matches. This CDR3 has 14 amino acids. CDR1 is SGHRS, CDR2 YFSETQ, per germline. Authors' data handling: The authors estimated nucleated cell counts from reference gene primer amplification. Sequencing used immunoSEQ multiplex PCR; TCRdb keeps in-frame clones, though not all of them. Clonal size and the V and J genes are those of that table, whereas D and trimming came from the DNA. The sample includes over 130,000 clones, roughly 80% of them seen just once. This receptor was identified in a human donor in a cohort sampled during active COVID-19. The source material was peripheral blood. This rearrangement joins TRBV5-1 to TRBJ1-1, with 12 bases identical to TRBD1. The CDR3 region is CASSSGQGAAEAFF. In nucleotides, the CDR3 is TGCGCCAGCAGCTCGGGACAGGGGGCGGCTGAAGCTTTCTTT.